Each of the 31 T cell receptor beta chains below was sequenced from the same sample in a study of PD-1 blockade in mismatch repair-deficient tumors (dated by TCRdb to about 2017). The method behind the library was the immunoSEQ multiplex PCR assay. TCRdb's version of the immuneACCESS table is confined to in-frame rearrangements and falls short of the full clone set. An unresolved V gene accounts for under half of the shortfall where checked; the remainder is of unknown origin. The sample table records more than 90,000 clones; about three quarters of these occur just once. The ten most abundant clones make up 4% to 6% of the sample. Sequences were derived from peripheral blood, sampled 60 weeks after starting pembrolizumab. The receptors stem from an adult with mismatch repair-deficient cancer.

This clone was seen more than once but under ten times. The J gene is TRBJ1-2, the V gene TRBV28; D is uncertain. The CDR3 consists of 12 residues. V was trimmed by 6 bases and J by 8 bases, leaving 13 bases between them. Germline V lookup: CDR1 MDHEN, CDR2 SYDVKM. The CDR3 sequence: CASRSGGYGYTF. The CDR3 coding sequence is TGTGCCAGCAGGTCCGGAGGGTACGGCTACACCTTC.

The V and J genes are TRBV19 and TRBJ1-2; D is undetermined. Germline V gene lookup returns CDR1 LNHDA and CDR2 SQIVND (reference sequence). CDR3 length equals 13 residues. Trimming removed 4 bases from V and 4 bases from J, with 10 bases in between. The CDR3 reads CASSTPPFYGYTF. DNA of the CDR3: TGTGCCAGTAGTACTCCACCCTTCTATGGCTACACCTTC.

This clone was found once. The CDR3 protein is CASRGRYNEQFF. For the CDR3, the DNA is TGTGCCAGCAGGGGCCGATACAATGAGCAGTTCTTC. The chain couples TRBV6-6 to TRBJ2-1; no firm D call. CDR3 size: 12 residues. Per the germline V gene, CDR1 is MNHNY and CDR2 is SVGAGI (reference sequence). V lost 6 bases and J 4 bases, leaving 7 bases between the germline ends.

The rearrangement links TRBV11-3 to TRBJ2-5, with 9 nucleotides matching TRBD2. With 6 bases clipped from V and 5 bases from J, the junction kept 10 bases outside the gene matches. The CDR3 sequence is 15 residues long. CDR1 and CDR2 (germline): SGHNT, YENEEA. This chain's CDR3 is CASSSTLAGMETQYF. In nucleotides, the CDR3 is TGTGCCAGCAGTTCCACGCTAGCGGGAATGGAGACCCAGTACTTC.

V is TRBV6-1 and J is TRBJ2-2; 7 positions agree with TRBD2. V was clipped by 2 bases and J by 7 bases; unmatched bases: 4. Germline V gives CDR1 MNHNS, CDR2 SASEGT. The CDR3 is 14 residues long. In DNA form, the CDR3 reads TGTGCCAGCAGTGAACGGCGGGGGATCGGGGAGCTGTTTTTT. This translates into CASSERRGIGELFF.

This clone has a handful of counts. The V and J genes are TRBV20-1 and TRBJ1-5; D may be TRBD1 (5 bases). From germline, CDR1 is DFQATT and CDR2 SNEGSKA (reference sequence). CDR3 length equals 11 residues. V lost 6 bases to trimming and J lost 7 bases, with 10 bases between them. The CDR3 DNA sequence: TGCAGTGCCGGGGGTGGCCAGCCCCAGCATTTT. Its protein product is CSAGGGQPQHF.

The rearrangement links TRBV14 to TRBJ1-1; no firm D call. Trimming took 0 bases from V and 7 from J, leaving 9 bases between them. The CDR3 has 13 amino acids. Germline V gives CDR1 SGHDN, CDR2 FVKESK. The DNA of the CDR3 is TGTGCCAGCAGCCAAGAACGCCAGCTTGAAGCTTTCTTT. Encoded protein: CASSQERQLEAFF.

This clone has only one observation. This sequence joins TRBV6-6 and TRBJ2-7; perhaps TRBD2 as D (5 bases). Germline V gives CDR1 MNHNY, CDR2 SVGAGI (reference sequence). The CDR3 is 13 residues long. V lost 7 bases to trimming and J lost 6 bases, with 16 bases between them. As DNA, the CDR3 is TGTGCCAGCACCCCATCAAGGGAGAGCGAGCAGTACTTC. Amino acid sequence: CASTPSRESEQYF.

The chain links TRBV6-5 to TRBJ2-3; TRBD1 might be the D (6 bases). Germline assignment: CDR1 MNHEY and CDR2 SVGAGI. CDR3 length: 15 residues. Trimming took off 2 bases at V and 5 bases at J, with 14 bases between the two ends. This chain's CDR3 is CASSYGQTRQDTQYF. The DNA for the CDR3 is TGTGCCAGCAGTTACGGACAGACCCGCCAAGATACGCAGTATTTT.

This chain connects TRBV10-3 to TRBJ2-3, with 9 bases that match TRBD2. The CDR3 covers 13 residues. Unmatched junction bases numbered 3, after V lost 10 bases and J lost 1 base. Germline V lookup: CDR1 ENHRY, CDR2 SYGVKD. The CDR3 DNA sequence: TGTGCCACCGGCGGGGGGGGCACAGATACGCAGTATTTT. It encodes CATGGGGTDTQYF.

The CDR3 protein is CASSQEATGFGDTQYF. The DNA for the CDR3 is TGTGCCAGCAGCCAAGAGGCCACGGGCTTTGGAGATACGCAGTATTTT. This chain joins TRBV4-2 and TRBJ2-3; D unclear. The CDR3 has 16 residues. V was pared by 0 bases and J by 5 bases, with 15 bases between. Germline lookup yields CDR1 LGHNA and CDR2 YNFKEQ.

DNA for the CDR3: TGTGCCAGCAGCTCAACCCAGCGGGTATCCCCACGAGACTACGAGCAGTACTTC. It specifies CASSSTQRVSPRDYEQYF. The chain couples TRBV5-5 to TRBJ2-7, with D possibly being TRBD2 (6 bases). The CDR3 contains 18 residues. Germline CDR1 is SGHKS and CDR2 is YYEKEE (reference sequence). The V gene lost 3 bases and the J gene lost 3 bases, with 25 bases spanning the gap.

The chain employs TRBV11-3 and TRBJ2-7, with 12 bases fitting TRBD2. Germline CDR1 SGHNT, CDR2 YENEEA. V trimming: 6 bases; J trimming: 5 bases; junction bases outside the gene matches: 8. The CDR3 length is 15 residues. CDR3 in amino acids: CASSPRLAGADEQYF. For the CDR3, the DNA is TGTGCCAGCAGTCCCCGACTAGCGGGAGCCGACGAGCAGTACTTC.

The V call is TRBV29-1, the J call TRBJ1-2, with D maybe TRBD1 (6 bases). The V end was cut by 6 bases, the J end by 4 bases, with 12 bases between. The CDR3 is made up of 12 amino acids. From germline, CDR1 is SQVTM and CDR2 ANQGSEA. CDR3: CSVQDSAYGYTF. The DNA for the CDR3 is TGCAGCGTCCAGGACAGTGCCTATGGCTACACCTTC.

The rearrangement joins TRBV27 to TRBJ1-1; D remains unclear. Trimming removed 4 bases from V and 3 bases from J, with 12 bases in between. The CDR3 length is 14 residues. Germline CDR1 and CDR2: MNHEY and SMNVEV (reference sequence). The CDR3 here is CASSSPPSYTEAFF. The CDR3 nucleotides are TGTGCCAGCAGTTCTCCTCCATCATACACTGAAGCTTTCTTT.

The genes are TRBV19 and TRBJ2-7, with D tentatively TRBD2 (5 bases). Germline lookup yields CDR1 LNHDA and CDR2 SQIVND (reference sequence). V was clipped by 1 base and J by 5 bases, with 15 bases between them. This CDR3 spans 15 amino acids. CDR3 bases: TGTGCCAGTAGTATAGGAGGGCAGGCAGCGAACGAGCAGTACTTC. Translation gives CASSIGGQAANEQYF.

A word on this clone: At one boundary the junction diverges from the germline segment, which might be a read error. The chain joins TRBV7-2 to TRBJ1-4; the D is unclear. From germline, CDR1 is SGHTA and CDR2 FQGNSA. This CDR3 is built from 11 residues. The CDR3 coding sequence is TGTGCCAGCAGCTTAGAGTATAGAACCACATTT. Its translation is CASSLEYRTTF.

This clone came up a few times. This rearrangement joins TRBV9 to TRBJ1-4; 9 bases are a match to TRBD1. V was pared by 6 bases and J by 3 bases, with 6 bases of the junction left unmatched. In germline, CDR1 is SGDLS, CDR2 YYNGEE. The CDR3 totals 15 residues. The CDR3 protein is CASTLQGAPNEKLFF. In DNA, the CDR3 is TGTGCCAGCACCCTACAGGGGGCACCTAATGAAAAACTGTTTTTT. Using reference TRBV9 and TRBJ1-4 for the parts outside the CDR3, the full variable domain is DSGVTQTPKHLITATGQRVTLRCSPRSGDLSVYWYQQSLDQGLQFLIQYYNGEERAKGNILERFSAQQFPDLHSELNLSSLELGDSALYFCASTLQGAPNEKLFFGSGTQLSVL.

The J gene is TRBJ1-5, the V gene TRBV5-5, with D unresolved. This CDR3 is 15 amino acids long. Trimming took off 4 bases at V and 4 bases at J, with 15 bases between the two ends. Germline assignment: CDR1 SGHKS and CDR2 YYEKEE (reference sequence). CDR3 loop: CASSMLLTGNQPQHF. DNA of the CDR3: TGTGCCAGCAGCATGCTATTGACGGGGAATCAGCCCCAGCATTTT.

This clone was counted only a few times. V and J are TRBV7-8 and TRBJ1-5; no firm D call. The CDR3 covers 17 residues. CDR1 is SGHVS and CDR2 is FQNEAQ in the germline V gene. The V end was cut by 4 bases, the J end by 4 bases, with 20 bases between. The CDR3 is CASSYKDGRVGNQPQHF. The CDR3 region has the DNA TGTGCCAGCAGCTACAAGGACGGACGGGTGGGGAATCAGCCCCAGCATTTT.

The chain is built from TRBV9 and TRBJ2-1; 7 nucleotides match TRBD2. The CDR3 extends over 15 amino acids. From germline, CDR1 is SGDLS and CDR2 YYNGEE. V lost 0 bases, J lost 10 bases, and 10 bases stayed unmatched. The chain's CDR3 is CASSVVREGLLEQFF. The CDR3 DNA sequence: TGTGCCAGCAGCGTAGTGAGGGAGGGCCTCTTGGAGCAGTTCTTC.

The chain uses TRBV29-1 and TRBJ2-1; weak D call: TRBD2 (6 bases). This CDR3 has 14 amino acids. From germline, CDR1 is SQVTM and CDR2 ANQGSEA. Trimming took off 7 bases at V and 0 bases at J, with 13 bases between the two ends. For the CDR3, the DNA is TGCAGCGCCATAGCGGAAGGCTCCTACAATGAGCAGTTCTTC. Its protein is CSAIAEGSYNEQFF.

The chain uses TRBV28 and TRBJ2-7, with D uncertain. Germline V gives CDR1 MDHEN, CDR2 SYDVKM. This CDR3 is built from 12 residues. V was shortened by 5 bases and J by 0 bases, with 5 bases between the two germline ends. CDR3 loop: CASSPPSYEQYF. The DNA of the CDR3 is TGTGCCAGCAGTCCCCCCTCCTACGAGCAGTACTTC.

V and J are TRBV6-6 and TRBJ1-5; TRBD1 might be the D (5 bases). This CDR3 has 15 residues. The germline V and J ends were trimmed by 1 base and 3 bases, with 10 bases remaining between them. CDR1 is MNHNY, CDR2 SVGAGI, per germline (reference sequence). The CDR3 sequence: CASSYFGRANQPQHF. CDR3 nucleotides: TGTGCCAGCAGTTACTTTGGCAGGGCCAATCAGCCCCAGCATTTT.

The CDR3 protein is CASGQEHYNEQFF. As DNA, the CDR3 is TGTGCCAGCGGACAGGAGCACTACAATGAGCAGTTCTTC. The chain employs TRBV6-1 and TRBJ2-1; 7 bases map to TRBD1. CDR3 length: 13 amino acids. V shed 8 bases and J 3 bases; nucleotides not matched to a gene: 4. Germline V gene sequence: CDR1 MNHNS, CDR2 SASEGT.

The V gene is TRBV5-6, the J gene TRBJ1-2; unclear D gene. The CDR3 runs to 11 residues. Germline V gene lookup returns CDR1 SGHDT and CDR2 YYEEEE. V was pared by 4 bases and J by 8 bases, with 9 bases between. The CDR3 sequence is CASSPTSGYTF. In DNA form, the CDR3 reads TGTGCCAGCAGCCCGACTTCCGGCTACACCTTC.

The genes are TRBV5-1 and TRBJ1-3; 7 bases align to TRBD1. V was clipped by 0 bases and J by 2 bases; unmatched bases: 5. The CDR3 runs to 16 residues. Per germline, CDR1 SGHRS and CDR2 YFSETQ. The CDR3 is CASSLGDRATGNTIYF. The CDR3 coding sequence is TGCGCCAGCAGCTTGGGAGACAGGGCGACTGGAAACACCATATATTTT.

A single count supports this clone. The chain links TRBV28 to TRBJ1-1; D is undetermined. Between the trimmed V and J ends, which lost 4 bases and 11 bases, there was a span of 11 bases. In germline, CDR1 is MDHEN, CDR2 SYDVKM. There are 11 residues in the CDR3. This CDR3 is CASSWALDAFF. CDR3 coding DNA: TGTGCCAGCAGTTGGGCGCTCGATGCTTTCTTT.

CDR3 coding DNA: TGTGCCAGCAGCGTCCAAGCCTCAGGAGAGACCCAGTACTTC. This codes for CASSVQASGETQYF. The chain links TRBV7-3 to TRBJ2-5; D uncertain. The V end lost 5 bases, the J end lost 4 bases, and 14 bases lay between the germline ends. The CDR3 runs to 14 residues. The germline CDR1 and CDR2 sequences are SGHTA and FQGTGA.

The chain joins TRBV19 to TRBJ1-5; no reliable D call. V was shortened by 6 bases and J by 9 bases, with 21 bases between the two germline ends. The CDR3 spans 15 residues. Looked up from germline, CDR1 is LNHDA and CDR2 is SQIVND (reference sequence). This CDR3 is CASRNRHEGWRPQHF. The CDR3 DNA follows: TGTGCCAGTAGGAATAGACACGAGGGATGGAGGCCCCAGCATTTT.

The CDR3 sequence: CAWMGDYEQYF. CDR3 nucleotides: TGTGCCTGGATGGGGGACTACGAGCAGTACTTC. This chain joins TRBV30 and TRBJ2-7; D may be TRBD1 or TRBD2 (5 bases each). Trimming removed 4 bases at V and 3 bases at J, with 7 bases between. The CDR3 has 11 amino acids. Looked up from germline, CDR1 is GTSNPN and CDR2 is SVGIG (reference sequence).